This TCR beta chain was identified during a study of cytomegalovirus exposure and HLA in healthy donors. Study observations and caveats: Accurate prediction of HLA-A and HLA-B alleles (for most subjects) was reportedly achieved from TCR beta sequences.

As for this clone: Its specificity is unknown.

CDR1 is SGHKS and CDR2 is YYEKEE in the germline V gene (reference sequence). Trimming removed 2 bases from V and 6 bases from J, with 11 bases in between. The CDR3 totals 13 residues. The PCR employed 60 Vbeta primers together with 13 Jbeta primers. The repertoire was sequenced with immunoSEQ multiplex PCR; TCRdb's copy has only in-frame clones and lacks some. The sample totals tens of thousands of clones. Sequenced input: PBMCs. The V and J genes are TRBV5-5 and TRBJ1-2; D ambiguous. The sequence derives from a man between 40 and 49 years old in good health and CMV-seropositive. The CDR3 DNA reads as TGTGCCAGCAGCTTTGAGGGTCCCGATGGCTACACCTTC. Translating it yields CASSFEGPDGYTF.